This T cell receptor (beta chain) was identified during a study of CD8 T cells in ankylosing spondylitis (dated by TCRdb to 2017 to 2019). Regarding the research as a whole: T cell receptor beta repertoires were profiled in healthy donors and ankylosing spondylitis patients so that disease-linked TCR variants could be found. In total, the full study cohort was made up of some 110 healthy donors and more than 20 ankylosing spondylitis patients. Samples of peripheral blood were taken, and for ankylosing spondylitis patients, synovial fluid was collected as well.

In its sample, this clonotype was seen a few times. Its antigen specificity is not known. No base quality information exists; no much larger clone differs at one position. Looking up the germline V gene (reference sequence) yields CDR1 LGHDT and CDR2 YNNKEL. From the cysteine through the phenylalanine, the CDR3 covers 16 amino acids. CDR3 DNA is the only sequence kept; it has 48 bases, read in frame from the first base. V is pared back by 0 bases and J by 4 bases, with 13 bases lying between the germline termini. Sequencing was carried out with an Illumina HiSeq 2500. Quantitative 5'-RACE with molecular barcodes was the method used to prepare the TCR beta libraries. From the authors' description of their analysis: Disease-linked TCR variants were identified with a new computational method built on a probabilistic model of VDJ rearrangement. The raw public data were reprocessed by TCRdb itself: fastp quality trimming at Q25, MiXCR clonotype calling, in-frame beta chains only. For every CDR3 protein sequence, its rows merge into one entry that carries the most common genes and DNA. These V and J calls derive from TCRdb rather than the authors' analysis. Present in this sample are a few hundred thousand distinct CDR3 sequences, about a fifth of which were seen just once. The ten largest clones capture 3.5% of the sample.

Overall study outcomes, separate from this receptor: According to the report, matched synovial fluid samples from ankylosing spondylitis patients were significantly enriched for the disease-linked clones. A TCR beta motif of about 8 highly homologous amino acid variants appeared characteristic of blood from ankylosing spondylitis patients. The disease-linked clones had a CD8+ phenotype and were found at relatively low frequencies in peripheral blood. Some of the motif variants had been reported before in the synovial fluid and blood of reactive arthritis patients, a finding that suggests common disease-initiation mechanisms.

The source of this sequence is a female donor with ankylosing spondylitis or in good health (not recorded which). Here the chain combines TRBV3-1 and TRBJ2-1; the D gene lacks a confident call. The material sequenced was blood, either unsorted or a sorted T cell fraction (not recorded which). At the DNA level, the sequence is TGTGCCAGCAGCCAAGAAAGAGCAGGTTTATACAATGAGCAGTTCTTC. Translated, it reads CASSQERAGLYNEQFF.